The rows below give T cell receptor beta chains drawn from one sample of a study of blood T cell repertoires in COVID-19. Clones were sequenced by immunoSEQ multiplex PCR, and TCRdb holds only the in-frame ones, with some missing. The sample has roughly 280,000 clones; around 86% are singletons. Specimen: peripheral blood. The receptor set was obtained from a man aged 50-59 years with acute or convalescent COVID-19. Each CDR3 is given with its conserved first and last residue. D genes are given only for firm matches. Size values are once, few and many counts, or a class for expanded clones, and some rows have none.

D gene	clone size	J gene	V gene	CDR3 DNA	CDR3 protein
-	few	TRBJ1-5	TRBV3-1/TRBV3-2	TGTGCCAGCAGCCAAGCAGGACAGTTCAATCAGCCCCAGCATTTT	CASSQAGQFNQPQHF
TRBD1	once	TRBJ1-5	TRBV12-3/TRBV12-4	TGTGCCAGCAGTCTAAGGGGGCAGCAGCCCCAGCATTTT	CASSLRGQQPQHF
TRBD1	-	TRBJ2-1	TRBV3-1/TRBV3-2	TGTGCCAGCAGCCAAGGCCCGGGGACAGCAAATGAGCAGTTCTTC	CASSQGPGTANEQFF
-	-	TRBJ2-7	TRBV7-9	TGTGCCAGCAGCCCTGGGGACAACCCCTACGAGCAGTACTTC	CASSPGDNPYEQYF
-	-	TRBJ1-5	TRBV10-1	TGCGCCAGCAGTGAAAAGGGGATGGAGCAGCCCCAGCATTTT	CASSEKGMEQPQHF
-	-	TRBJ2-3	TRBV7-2	TGTGCCAGCAGCTTAAGACAAAGCACAGATACGCAGTATTTT	CASSLRQSTDTQYF
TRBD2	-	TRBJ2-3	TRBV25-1	TGTGCCAGCAGTGGACTAGCTCCCACGCAGTATTTT	CASSGLAPTQYF
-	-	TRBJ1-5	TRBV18	TGTGCCAGCTCACCCCAGGACATTCGGCAGCCCCAGCATTTT	CASSPQDIRQPQHF
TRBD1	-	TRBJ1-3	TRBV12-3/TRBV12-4	TGTGCCACCTCGACAGGGGTAAACACCATATATTTT	CATSTGVNTIYF
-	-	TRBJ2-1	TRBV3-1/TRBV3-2	TGTGCCAGCAGCCAAACACCGGGGGTGGCCCCGAACTACAATGAGCAGTTCTTC	CASSQTPGVAPNYNEQFF
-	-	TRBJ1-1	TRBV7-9	TGTGCCAGCTCGGGGACTGAAGCTTTCTTT	CASSGTEAFF
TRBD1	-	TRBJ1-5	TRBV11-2	TGTGCCAGCAGCTCGGGACAGATTAGCAATCAGCCCCAGCATTTT	CASSSGQISNQPQHF
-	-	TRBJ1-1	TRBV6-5	TGTGCCAGCAGTTACTCTAGAGGGAGGACTGAAGCTTTCTTT	CASSYSRGRTEAFF
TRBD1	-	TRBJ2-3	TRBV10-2	TGCGCCAGCAGGATAGGACAGGGCCGCACAGATACGCAGTATTTT	CASRIGQGRTDTQYF
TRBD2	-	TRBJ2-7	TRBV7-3	TGTGCCAGCAGCCCCGGACTAGCGGGCCGTTCCTACGAGCAGTACTTC	CASSPGLAGRSYEQYF
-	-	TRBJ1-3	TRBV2	TGTGCCAGCAGCAAAGACAGGCCAATTCACTCTGGAAACACCATATATTTT	CASSKDRPIHSGNTIYF
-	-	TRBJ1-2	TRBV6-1	TGTGCCAGCAGTGAAGCCCACCTAGCTAACTATGGCTACACCTTC	CASSEAHLANYGYTF
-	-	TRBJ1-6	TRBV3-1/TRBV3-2	TGTGCCAGCGGCCGAGGGTATAATTCACCCCTCCACTTT	CASGRGYNSPLHF
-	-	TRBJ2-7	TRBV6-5	TGTGCCAGCAGTTACTCCACACAGTTCTCCTACGAGCAGTACTTC	CASSYSTQFSYEQYF
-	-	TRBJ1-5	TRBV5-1	TGCGCCAGCAGCTCGGAAGGGGGTCTTGGGCAGCCCCAGCATTTT	CASSSEGGLGQPQHF
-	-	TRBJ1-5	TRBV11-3	TGTGCCAGCAGCTTCAGGGTCAGCAATCAGCCCCAGCATTTT	CASSFRVSNQPQHF
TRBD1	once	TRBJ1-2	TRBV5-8	TGTGCCAGCAGCTTAGACAGGGGCCTTGATGGCTACACCTTC	CASSLDRGLDGYTF
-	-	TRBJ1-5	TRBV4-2	TGTGCCAGCAGCCAAGTGGCAGGCAATCAGCCCCAGCATTTT	CASSQVAGNQPQHF
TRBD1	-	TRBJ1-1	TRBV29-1	TGCAGCGTGCAACAGGGGGTGTCTGAAGCTTTCTTT	CSVQQGVSEAFF
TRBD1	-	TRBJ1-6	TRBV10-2	TGCGCCAGCAGTATCGGACAGGGGGAGGGTTCACCCCTCCACTTT	CASSIGQGEGSPLHF
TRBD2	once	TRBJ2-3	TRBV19	TGTGCCAGCTCTATTCCGGGCGGGAGGGCGGATACGCAGTATTTT	CASSIPGGRADTQYF
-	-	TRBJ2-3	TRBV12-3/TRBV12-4	TGTGCCAGCAGTCTTGTAGCCACAGATACGCAGTATTTT	CASSLVATDTQYF
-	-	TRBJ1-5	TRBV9	TGTGCCAGCAGCGTAGGACAGTTAAATCAGCCCCAGCATTTT	CASSVGQLNQPQHF
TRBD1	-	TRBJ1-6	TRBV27	TGTGCCAGCAGTCCGGGGGACAGGGGGAGTTCACCCCTCCACTTT	CASSPGDRGSSPLHF
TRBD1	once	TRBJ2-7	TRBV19	TGTGCCAGTAGTCGCACCGGGACAGGGGTTTACGAGCAGTACTTC	CASSRTGTGVYEQYF
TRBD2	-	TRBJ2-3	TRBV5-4	TGTGCCAGCAGCTTGAGACTAGCGGGGGCGAGCACAGATACGCAGTATTTT	CASSLRLAGASTDTQYF